This entry is about one TCR beta chain. Its antigen is not known. The data originate from a study of shared clonotypes between healthy human individuals. Broader study findings: Memory subsets had estimated richness that was generally smaller than that of naive subsets.

Germline V gene data show CDR1 as MRHNA and CDR2 as SNTAGT. The CDR3 has 20 residues. V shed 2 bases and J 3 bases; nucleotides not matched to a gene: 18. Using immunoSEQ multiplex PCR, the repertoire was profiled, and TCRdb retains in-frame clones only, with some absent. The sample has more than 1.2 million clones; just under 99% are singletons. V gene TRBV6-4 combines with J gene TRBJ2-7; TRBD1 aligns across 11 bases. Sequenced sample: naive CD4+ T cells sorted from blood. Subset meaning: CD45RA+ positively selected. The clonotype originates from a man aged 30 to 45 in good health. CDR3 sequence: CASSDPRTGGIILVNYEQYF. The CDR3 region has the DNA TGTGCCAGCAGTGACCCTCGGACAGGGGGCATAATTTTGGTTAACTACGAGCAGTACTTC.